Following are 8 T cell receptor beta chains from one sample sequenced in a study of cytomegalovirus exposure and HLA in healthy donors. PCR used 60 Vbeta primers and 13 Jbeta primers. Assay used: immunoSEQ multiplex PCR; TCRdb lists only in-frame clones, some missing. This sample yields about 130,000 clones, of which roughly 80% are seen a single time; around 3% belongs to the top ten. Sequencing was done on a sample of PBMCs. Receptors were obtained from a man aged 35 to 55 in good health and CMV-seronegative.

This clone has a handful of counts. J is TRBJ1-2 and V is TRBV19; D possibly corresponds to TRBD1 (5 bases). The CDR3 extends over 14 amino acids. The V gene's germline CDR1 is LNHDA and CDR2 SQIVND (reference sequence). V was trimmed by 5 bases and J by 5 bases, leaving 15 bases between them. The CDR3 region is CASSEGLGGYGYTF. The CDR3 bases are TGTGCCAGTAGTGAGGGACTCGGCGGTTATGGCTACACCTTC.

The chain joins TRBV5-6 to TRBJ1-2; maybe TRBD1 (5 bases). The germline V gene encodes CDR1 SGHDT and CDR2 YYEEEE. CDR3 length: 13 residues. The V and J ends lost 1 base and 6 bases respectively, with 10 bases between them. CDR3 protein: CASSLRQLHGYTF. DNA for the CDR3: TGTGCCAGCAGCTTGAGACAGTTACATGGCTACACCTTC.

This rearrangement joins TRBV10-1 to TRBJ2-7, with 11 bases aligning to TRBD2. The ends lost 4 bases at V and 4 bases at J; junction bases unmatched: 9. The CDR3 totals 16 residues. The germline CDR1 and CDR2 sequences are WNHNN and SYGVQD (reference sequence). The CDR3 sequence is CASSGSDGTSGYEQYF. The CDR3 nucleotides read TGCGCCAGCAGTGGGTCCGACGGGACTAGCGGTTACGAGCAGTACTTC.

The chain carries TRBV7-9 and TRBJ2-5; D not certain. Trimming left V 0 bases short and J 1 base short, with 9 bases between. The CDR3 sequence is 15 residues long. CDR1 SEHNR and CDR2 FQNEAQ come from the germline V gene (reference sequence). For the CDR3, the DNA is TGTGCCAGCAGCTTAGCACCGACAATCCAAGAGACCCAGTACTTC. It specifies CASSLAPTIQETQYF.

The chain carries TRBV4-1 and TRBJ1-5; no firm D call. Germline CDR1 reads MGHRA; CDR2 reads YSYEKL. The CDR3 totals 15 residues. Deletions cut 4 bases from V and 4 bases from J, with 14 bases between. CDR3 DNA: TGCGCCAGCAGCCGATCCGGCGGGGAGAATCAGCCCCAGCATTTT. Protein: CASSRSGGENQPQHF.

The rearrangement links TRBV5-1 to TRBJ1-1; no definite D call. Deletions cut 4 bases from V and 2 bases from J, with 12 bases between. Germline values: CDR1 SGHRS, CDR2 YFSETQ. CDR3 length: 14 amino acids. The CDR3 coding sequence is TGCGCCAGCAGCCCGCAGGATTACAACACTGAAGCTTTCTTT. Translating it yields CASSPQDYNTEAFF.

The rearrangement joins TRBV6-5 to TRBJ2-7; 12 bases line up with TRBD2. Germline CDR1 is MNHEY and CDR2 is SVGAGI. V shed 4 bases, J shed 2 bases, and the junction held 0 bases outside the gene matches. The CDR3 contains 14 residues. The chain's CDR3 is CASSWTSGTYEQYF. CDR3 in DNA: TGTGCCAGCAGTTGGACTAGCGGGACCTACGAGCAGTACTTC.

V gene TRBV13 combines with J gene TRBJ2-7; D might be TRBD2 (6 bases). Germline V lookup: CDR1 PRHDT, CDR2 FYEKMQ (reference sequence). V dropped 6 bases and J dropped 3 bases, with 15 bases sitting between them. The CDR3 consists of 14 residues. CDR3 sequence (DNA): TGTGCCAGCAGACAATCGGGACTCAACTACGAGCAGTACTTC. Translating gives CASRQSGLNYEQYF.